A selection of T cell receptor beta chains follows, all from one sample in a study of PD-L1 blockade in urothelial cancer. TCRdb keeps only in-frame clones here, not all; method: immunoSEQ multiplex PCR. The sample includes approximately 50,000 clones, around four fifths of them seen just once. This specimen was PBMCs, taken around atezolizumab (anti-PD-L1) treatment. These receptors originate from a man in his 70s with urothelial cancer. The CDR3 runs from the conserved cysteine through the conserved F or W. D genes are given only for firm matches. Size values are once, few and many counts, or a class for expanded clones, and some rows have none.

abundance	v_gene	d_gene	j_gene	CDR3aa	CDR3nt
-	TRBV30	-	TRBJ2-7	CAWSSGGGARIDEQYF	TGTGCCTGGAGCTCAGGTGGGGGGGCTAGAATAGACGAGCAGTACTTC
many	TRBV9	-	TRBJ2-3	CASSPSGSTDTQYF	TGTGCCAGCAGCCCGAGCGGGAGCACAGATACGCAGTATTTT
few	TRBV7-9	TRBD1	TRBJ1-2	CASSLGQGIGGYTF	TGTGCCAGCAGCTTAGGACAGGGGATAGGTGGCTACACCTTC
-	TRBV7-8	-	TRBJ1-3	CASSLVHRSFGNTIYF	TGTGCCAGCAGCTTAGTCCACAGGTCATTTGGAAACACCATATATTTT
-	TRBV7-6	TRBD1	TRBJ2-3	CASSPRLPGGEVSPTDTQYF	TGTGCCAGCAGCCCGCGGCTACCAGGGGGCGAAGTTTCCCCCACAGATACGCAGTATTTT
-	TRBV28	TRBD2	TRBJ2-7	CASSSPSGSFSHEQYF	TGTGCCAGCAGTTCCCCTAGCGGGAGTTTTAGCCACGAGCAGTACTTC
medium-sized	TRBV2	-	TRBJ1-2	CASGTPPGYGYTF	TGTGCCAGCGGGACTCCGCCGGGCTATGGCTACACCTTC
-	TRBV19	TRBD1	TRBJ2-5	CASSISAQGAGETQYF	TGTGCCAGTAGTATATCGGCACAGGGGGCTGGAGAGACCCAGTACTTC
-	TRBV18	TRBD2	TRBJ2-2	CASSGLAGGRSNTGELFF	TGTGCCAGCTCGGGACTAGCGGGAGGGCGTTCGAACACCGGGGAGCTGTTTTTT
-	TRBV30	-	TRBJ1-5	CAWSVQGNQPQHF	TGTGCCTGGAGTGTACAGGGCAATCAGCCCCAGCATTTT
-	TRBV19	TRBD1	TRBJ1-5	CASSISHGQGGNQPQHF	TGTGCCAGTAGTATAAGCCATGGACAGGGCGGGAATCAGCCCCAGCATTTT
-	TRBV2	-	TRBJ1-5	CASVQTISNQPQHF	TGTGCCAGCGTTCAGACAATTAGCAATCAGCCCCAGCATTTT
-	TRBV29-1	-	TRBJ2-5	CSVAGQADGGTQYF	TGCAGCGTTGCCGGACAGGCCGACGGGGGGACCCAGTACTTC
-	TRBV28	-	TRBJ2-1	CASNGHRTDEQFF	TGTGCCAGCAACGGACACCGGACCGATGAGCAGTTCTTC
-	TRBV15	-	TRBJ1-3	CATSRVEGGNTIYF	TGTGCCACCAGCAGAGTAGAGGGAGGAAACACCATATATTTT
-	TRBV10-3	-	TRBJ1-1	CAVQNMNTEAFF	TGTGCCGTCCAGAACATGAACACTGAAGCTTTCTTT
-	TRBV11-2	-	TRBJ2-3	CASSSQGRAQYF	TGTGCCAGCAGCTCCCAGGGTAGGGCGCAGTATTTT
-	TRBV11-2	TRBD1	TRBJ1-1	CASSFGTGVNTEAFF	TGTGCCAGCAGCTTCGGGACAGGGGTGAACACTGAAGCTTTCTTT
-	TRBV5-1	TRBD1	TRBJ2-3	CASSMDRGSTDTQYF	TGCGCCAGCAGCATGGACAGGGGGAGCACAGATACGCAGTATTTT
-	TRBV10-2	-	TRBJ1-3	CASSPRPLSAGNTIYF	TGCGCCAGCAGTCCGAGGCCTCTATCGGCCGGAAACACCATATATTTT
-	TRBV5-5	TRBD2	TRBJ2-2	CATRLAGNPNTGELFF	TGTGCCACTAGACTAGCGGGTAACCCGAACACCGGGGAGCTGTTTTTT
-	TRBV27	-	TRBJ1-1	CASSLVAGAREAFF	TGTGCCAGCAGTTTAGTGGCTGGGGCCCGCGAAGCTTTCTTT
-	TRBV29-1	TRBD1	TRBJ1-2	CSVDTRQGSGYTF	TGCAGCGTAGATACACGACAGGGTAGCGGCTACACCTTC
-	TRBV6-5	TRBD2	TRBJ2-7	CASSYFGTSEGEQYF	TGTGCCAGCAGTTACTTCGGGACTAGCGAGGGCGAGCAGTACTTC
-	TRBV14	-	TRBJ2-1	CASSPLGAGWDEQFF	TGTGCCAGCAGCCCCCTAGGGGCAGGGTGGGATGAGCAGTTCTTC
-	TRBV4-3	-	TRBJ2-2	CASSQDRRIHTGELFF	TGCGCCAGCAGCCAAGATCGGCGGATACACACCGGGGAGCTGTTTTTT
-	TRBV7-2	-	TRBJ2-7	CASSYGLSSYEQYF	TGTGCCAGCAGCTACGGACTGAGCTCCTACGAGCAGTACTTC
-	TRBV28	TRBD1	TRBJ1-2	CASSFIGTGVGYTF	TGTGCCAGCAGTTTCATTGGGACAGGGGTTGGCTACACCTTC
-	TRBV6-1	-	TRBJ1-2	CASSRQDSNYGYTF	TGTGCCAGCAGTAGACAGGATTCTAACTATGGCTACACCTTC
-	TRBV29-1	-	TRBJ2-7	CSVGTDRGLMNEQYF	TGCAGCGTTGGGACCGACCGGGGATTAATGAACGAGCAGTACTTC
-	TRBV6-5	-	TRBJ1-2	CASSYSRGSDYGYTF	TGTGCCAGCAGTTACTCTCGGGGATCGGACTATGGCTACACCTTC
-	TRBV9	TRBD1	TRBJ2-5	CASSVWAGGETQYF	TGTGCCAGCAGCGTATGGGCAGGGGGAGAGACCCAGTACTTC
-	TRBV19	-	TRBJ1-5	CASSIDTGQPQHF	TGTGCCAGTAGTATAGATACAGGTCAGCCCCAGCATTTT
many	TRBV15	TRBD2	TRBJ2-4	CATSRASGGNIQYF	TGTGCCACCAGCAGAGCTAGCGGAGGGAACATTCAGTACTTC
-	TRBV15	-	TRBJ2-5	CATSTEFEGSPQETQYF	TGTGCCACCAGCACAGAGTTTGAAGGGAGCCCTCAAGAGACCCAGTACTTC
-	TRBV21-1	-	TRBJ2-3	CASSPLTGRTDTQYF	TGTGCCAGCAGCCCCTTGACAGGACGCACAGATACGCAGTATTTT
-	TRBV19	TRBD2	TRBJ2-3	CASKLAGSSPDTQYF	TGTGCCAGCAAACTAGCGGGCTCCTCCCCAGATACGCAGTATTTT
-	TRBV2	TRBD1	TRBJ1-5	CASSQGARNQPQHF	TGTGCCAGCAGTCAGGGGGCGCGGAATCAGCCCCAGCATTTT
few	TRBV15	TRBD1	TRBJ2-7	CATSSRDRGVYEQYF	TGTGCCACCAGCAGCAGGGACAGGGGGGTCTACGAGCAGTACTTC
-	TRBV6-1	-	TRBJ2-1	CASRYGGTQGEQFF	TGTGCCAGCAGATACGGCGGGACTCAAGGTGAGCAGTTCTTC
-	TRBV18	-	TRBJ2-3	CASSPRGGGPDTQYF	TGTGCCAGCTCACCCCGCGGGGGCGGCCCAGATACGCAGTATTTT
-	TRBV7-2	-	TRBJ2-2	CASSLASYGELFF	TGTGCCAGCAGCTTGGCCTCGTACGGGGAGCTGTTTTTT
few	TRBV13	TRBD2	TRBJ2-1	CASISRGGEQFF	TGTGCCAGCATCTCTCGGGGGGGTGAGCAGTTCTTC
-	TRBV18	-	TRBJ2-3	CASSPQGSKDADTQYF	TGTGCCAGCTCACCACAGGGGTCCAAAGACGCAGATACGCAGTATTTT
-	TRBV19	TRBD1	TRBJ2-7	CASSIWGQGSYEQYF	TGTGCCAGTAGTATCTGGGGACAGGGGTCCTACGAGCAGTACTTC
-	TRBV5-4	-	TRBJ2-1	CASSVEGIRAEQFF	TGTGCCAGCAGCGTGGAGGGGATTCGGGCTGAGCAGTTCTTC
-	TRBV9	-	TRBJ1-4	CASSPHYRVEKLFF	TGTGCCAGCAGCCCTCACTACAGGGTGGAAAAACTGTTTTTT
-	TRBV14	-	TRBJ1-1	CASSQAWREAFF	TGTGCCAGCAGCCAAGCGTGGAGAGAAGCTTTCTTT
-	TRBV6-5	-	TRBJ2-7	CASSRPFGYEQYF	TGTGCCAGCAGTCGACCCTTCGGGTACGAGCAGTACTTC
once	TRBV6-6	-	TRBJ1-2	CASSYSDRQANYGYTF	TGTGCCAGCAGTTACTCCGACAGGCAGGCTAACTATGGCTACACCTTC
-	TRBV7-9	-	TRBJ1-5	CDGSKGNEPQHF	TGTGATGGGAGTAAGGGTAACGAGCCCCAGCATTTT
-	TRBV5-6	-	TRBJ1-5	CASTSSRGYVNQPQHF	TGTGCCAGCACCAGTAGTAGGGGGTATGTGAATCAGCCCCAGCATTTT
once	TRBV7-8	TRBD1	TRBJ1-1	CASSSDIQGSAFF	TGTGCCAGCAGCTCGGATATACAGGGGTCAGCTTTCTTT
-	TRBV6-5	-	TRBJ2-5	CASSPNRKQTQYF	TGTGCCAGCAGCCCAAACCGTAAGCAGACCCAGTACTTC
-	TRBV10-3	-	TRBJ1-6	CAIRGGVSDNSPLHF	TGTGCCATCAGGGGGGGGGTTAGCGATAATTCACCCCTCCACTTT
once	TRBV28	TRBD2	TRBJ2-7	CASSWVGSGPSYEQYF	TGTGCCAGCAGTTGGGTGGGTAGCGGGCCTTCCTACGAGCAGTACTTC
-	TRBV5-6	-	TRBJ1-1	CASSVVGENTEAFF	TGTGCCAGCAGCGTGGTCGGGGAAAACACTGAAGCTTTCTTT
-	TRBV7-8	-	TRBJ1-2	CASSLMDSNYGYTF	TGTGCCAGCAGCTTAATGGACTCTAACTATGGCTACACCTTC